The 4 T cell receptor beta chains below come from one sample, sequenced in a study of blood T cell repertoires in COVID-19. Measured with immunoSEQ multiplex PCR; TCRdb has only the in-frame clones, and not every one. The table has some 250,000 clones, 70% to 80% seen once. Sequencing input: peripheral blood. All receptors come from a woman of 80 years or more with acute or convalescent COVID-19.

V usage is TRBV6-5 and J usage is TRBJ1-3; no clear D gene. V was clipped by 2 bases and J by 4 bases, with 12 bases between them. Germline V lookup: CDR1 MNHEY, CDR2 SVGAGI. This CDR3 comprises 15 residues. In DNA form, the CDR3 reads TGTGCCAGCAGTTACAAAGGAGAACGGGGAAACACCATATATTTT. Translation: CASSYKGERGNTIYF.

The rearrangement links TRBV5-6 to TRBJ2-1; 10 bases match TRBD2. This CDR3 spans 17 amino acids. The V gene end was trimmed by 4 bases and the J gene end by 8 bases; junction bases not matched to a gene: 15. CDR1 is SGHDT, CDR2 YYEEEE, per germline. The DNA of the CDR3 is TGTGCCAGCAGCCGCCGCGTACTAGCGGGAAGATCCCATGAGCAGTTCTTC. Its translation: CASSRRVLAGRSHEQFF. Filled out from reference TRBV5-6 and TRBJ2-1, the complete variable domain reads DAGVTQSPTHLIKTRGQQVTLRCSPKSGHDTVSWYQQALGQGPQFIFQYYEEEERQRGNFPDRFSGHQFPNYSSELNVNALLLGDSALYLCASSRRVLAGRSHEQFFGPGTRLTVL.

This chain links TRBV29-1 with TRBJ1-3; TRBD1 aligns across 9 bases. This CDR3 has 13 amino acids. V was clipped by 6 bases and J by 5 bases; unmatched bases: 5. The germline V gene has CDR1 SQVTM and CDR2 ANQGSEA. The CDR3 loop is CSVRTGDRNTIYF. The DNA of the CDR3 is TGCAGCGTCCGGACAGGGGACAGAAACACCATATATTTT.

This chain uses TRBV10-2 with TRBJ2-7; the D gene is possibly TRBD2 (6 bases). Germline assignment: CDR1 WSHSY and CDR2 SAAADI. The V end was cut by 3 bases, the J end by 4 bases, with 19 bases between. The CDR3 is made up of 16 amino acids. CDR3 DNA: TGCGCCAGCAGTGATCGTGGGCTAGCGAACAATTACGAGCAGTACTTC. Translation: CASSDRGLANNYEQYF.